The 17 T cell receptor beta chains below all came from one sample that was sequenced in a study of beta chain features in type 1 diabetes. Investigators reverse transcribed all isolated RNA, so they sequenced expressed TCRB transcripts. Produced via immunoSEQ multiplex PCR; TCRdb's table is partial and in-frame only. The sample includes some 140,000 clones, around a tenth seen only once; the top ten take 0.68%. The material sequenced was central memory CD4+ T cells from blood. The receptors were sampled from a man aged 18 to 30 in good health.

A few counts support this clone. Here the CDR3 DNA reads TGTGCCAGCAGCCAAGAGGGAGGGGACGGTCGGGCAGGGCTGTTTTTT. It specifies CASSQEGGDGRAGLFF. The chain combines TRBV4-2 with TRBJ2-2, with 7 bases fitting TRBD2. Germline V gene sequence: CDR1 LGHNA, CDR2 YNFKEQ. CDR3 length equals 16 residues. With V trimmed by 0 bases and J by 13 bases, 14 bases remained unmatched.

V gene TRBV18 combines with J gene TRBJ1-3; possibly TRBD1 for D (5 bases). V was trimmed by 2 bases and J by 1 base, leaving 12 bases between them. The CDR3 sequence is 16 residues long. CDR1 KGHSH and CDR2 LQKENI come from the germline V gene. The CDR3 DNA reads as TGTGCCAGCTCACCAGAGACAGCTCAATCTGGAAACACCATATATTTT. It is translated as CASSPETAQSGNTIYF.

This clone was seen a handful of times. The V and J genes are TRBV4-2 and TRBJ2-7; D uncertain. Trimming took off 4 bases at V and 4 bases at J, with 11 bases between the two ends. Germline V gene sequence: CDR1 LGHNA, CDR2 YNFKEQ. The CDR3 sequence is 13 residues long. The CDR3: CASSPTPTYEQYF. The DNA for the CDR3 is TGTGCCAGCAGCCCCACTCCGACTTACGAGCAGTACTTC.

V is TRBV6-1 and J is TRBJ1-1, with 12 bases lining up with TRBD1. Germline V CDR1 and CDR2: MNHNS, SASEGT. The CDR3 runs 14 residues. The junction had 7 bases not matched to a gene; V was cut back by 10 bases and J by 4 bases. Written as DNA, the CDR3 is TGTGCCACCGGGACAGGGGGCGGTGGCACTGAAGCTTTCTTT. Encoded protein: CATGTGGGGTEAFF.

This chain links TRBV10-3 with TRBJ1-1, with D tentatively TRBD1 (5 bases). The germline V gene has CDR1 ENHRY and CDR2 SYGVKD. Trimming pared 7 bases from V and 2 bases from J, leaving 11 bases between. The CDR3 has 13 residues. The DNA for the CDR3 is TGTGCCATCAACGGGGGGGTTAACACTGAAGCTTTCTTT. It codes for CAINGGVNTEAFF.

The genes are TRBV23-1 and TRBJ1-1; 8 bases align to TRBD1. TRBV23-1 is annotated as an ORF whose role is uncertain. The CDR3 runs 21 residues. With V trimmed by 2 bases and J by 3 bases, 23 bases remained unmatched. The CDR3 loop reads CASSQPGQGRSKPDNHTEAFF. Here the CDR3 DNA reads TGCGCCAGCAGTCAACCTGGACAGGGACGGTCGAAGCCCGACAATCACACTGAAGCTTTCTTT.

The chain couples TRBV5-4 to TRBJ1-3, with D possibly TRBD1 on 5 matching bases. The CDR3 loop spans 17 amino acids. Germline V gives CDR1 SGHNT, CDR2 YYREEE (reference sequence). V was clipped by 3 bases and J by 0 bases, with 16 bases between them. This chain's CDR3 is CASSSSKSGFSGNTIYF. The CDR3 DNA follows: TGTGCCAGCAGCTCCTCTAAGTCAGGGTTCTCTGGAAACACCATATATTTT.

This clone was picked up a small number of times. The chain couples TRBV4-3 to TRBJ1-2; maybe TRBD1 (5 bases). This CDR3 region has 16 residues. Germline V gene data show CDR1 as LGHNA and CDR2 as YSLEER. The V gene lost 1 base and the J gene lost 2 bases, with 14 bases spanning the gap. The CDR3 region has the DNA TGCGCCAGCAGCCAAGTCTTGGGTGACAGAAACTATGGCTACACCTTC. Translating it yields CASSQVLGDRNYGYTF.

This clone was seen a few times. The CDR3 nucleotides are TGCGCCAGCAGCCCGTACCTAAGCGGGGGGTACACAGATACGCAGTATTTT. Amino acid sequence: CASSPYLSGGYTDTQYF. The V and J genes are TRBV4-1 and TRBJ2-3; 9 bases agree with TRBD2. The CDR3 length is 17 residues. With 4 bases clipped from V and 2 bases from J, the junction kept 10 bases outside the gene matches. Germline lookup yields CDR1 MGHRA and CDR2 YSYEKL.

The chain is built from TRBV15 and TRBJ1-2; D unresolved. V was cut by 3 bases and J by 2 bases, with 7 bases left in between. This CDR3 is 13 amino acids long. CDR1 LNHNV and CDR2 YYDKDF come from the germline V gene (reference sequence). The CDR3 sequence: CATSREGNYGYTF. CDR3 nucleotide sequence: TGTGCCACCAGCAGGGAGGGAAACTATGGCTACACCTTC.

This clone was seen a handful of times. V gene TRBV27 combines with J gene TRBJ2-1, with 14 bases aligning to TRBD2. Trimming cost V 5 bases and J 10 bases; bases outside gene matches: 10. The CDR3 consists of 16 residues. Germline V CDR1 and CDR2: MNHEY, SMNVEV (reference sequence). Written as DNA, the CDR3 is TGTGCCAGCAGTCTCCAGGGGACTAGCGGGGGCGGGGAGCAGTTCTTC. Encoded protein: CASSLQGTSGGGEQFF.

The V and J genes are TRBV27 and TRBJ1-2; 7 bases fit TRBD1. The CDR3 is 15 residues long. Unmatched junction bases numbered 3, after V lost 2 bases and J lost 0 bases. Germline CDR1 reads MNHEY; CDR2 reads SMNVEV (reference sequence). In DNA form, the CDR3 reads TGTGCCAGCAGTTTACAGGGGGGACCTAACTATGGCTACACCTTC. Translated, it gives CASSLQGGPNYGYTF.

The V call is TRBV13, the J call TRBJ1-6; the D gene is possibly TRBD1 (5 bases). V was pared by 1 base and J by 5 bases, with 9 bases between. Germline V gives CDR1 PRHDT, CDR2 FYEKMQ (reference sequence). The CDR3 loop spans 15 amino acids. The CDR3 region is CASSLDGRDNSPLHF. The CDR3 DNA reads TGTGCCAGCAGCTTAGATGGCAGGGATAATTCACCCCTCCACTTT.

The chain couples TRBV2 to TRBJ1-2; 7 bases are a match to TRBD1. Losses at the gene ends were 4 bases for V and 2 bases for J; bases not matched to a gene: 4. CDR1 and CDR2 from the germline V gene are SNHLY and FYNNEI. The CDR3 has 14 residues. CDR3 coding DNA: TGTGCCAGCAGTGGCCAGACAGGGAACTATGGCTACACCTTC. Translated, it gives CASSGQTGNYGYTF.

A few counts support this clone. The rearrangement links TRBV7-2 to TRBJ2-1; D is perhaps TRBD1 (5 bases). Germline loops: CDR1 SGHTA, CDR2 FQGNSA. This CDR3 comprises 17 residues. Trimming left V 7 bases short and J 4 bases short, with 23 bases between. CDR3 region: CASKQKGAVIGYNEQFF. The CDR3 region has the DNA TGTGCCAGCAAACAGAAAGGGGCAGTCATTGGGTACAATGAGCAGTTCTTC. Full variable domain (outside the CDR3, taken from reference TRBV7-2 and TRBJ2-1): GAGVSQSPSNKVTEKGKDVELRCDPISGHTALYWYRQSLGQGLEFLIYFQGNSAPDKSGLPSDRFSAERTGGSVSTLTIQRTQQEDSAVYLCASKQKGAVIGYNEQFFGPGTRLTVL.

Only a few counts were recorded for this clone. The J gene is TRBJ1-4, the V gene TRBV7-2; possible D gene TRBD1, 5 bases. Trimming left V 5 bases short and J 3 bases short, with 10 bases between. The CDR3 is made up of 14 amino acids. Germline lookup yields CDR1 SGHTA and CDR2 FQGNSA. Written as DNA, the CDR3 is TGTGCCAGCAGCCCAGGGATATCTAATGAAAAACTGTTTTTT. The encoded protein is CASSPGISNEKLFF.

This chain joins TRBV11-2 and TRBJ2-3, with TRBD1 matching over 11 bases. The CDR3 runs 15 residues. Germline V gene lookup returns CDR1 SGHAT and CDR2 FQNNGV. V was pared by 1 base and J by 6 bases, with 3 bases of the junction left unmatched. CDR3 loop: CASSLGTGGWDTQYF. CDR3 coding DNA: TGTGCCAGCAGCTTAGGGACAGGGGGCTGGGATACGCAGTATTTT.